This T cell receptor beta chain is from a study of vaccination and CD4 T cells after COVID-19. Cultured CD4+ T cell DNA underwent sequencing with the Oncomine TCR Beta short-read assay. From the PCR reads, TCRdb called clonotypes with MiXCR, one entry per CDR3 protein. The sample lists 15,000 to 20,000 distinct CDR3 sequences, over 50% occurring once. The treatment: roughly 11-day PBMC culture with coronavirus spike peptide pools or control peptides (ViraFEST assay). After expanding antigen-specific T cells with peptide pools, ViraFEST sequenced their TCRs. Of note for this clonotype: Its antigen is unidentified. At one boundary the junction diverges from the germline segment, which might be a read error.

The CDR3 consists of 13 residues. Germline CDR1 and CDR2: MNHNS and SASEGT. The V call is TRBV6-1, the J call TRBJ2-3; 7 positions agree with TRBD1. This receptor was taken from a human donor who had recovered from COVID-19. What was sequenced was CD4+ T cells from blood, cultured in vitro. CDR3 residues: CASSPTGTATQYF. The CDR3 DNA follows: TGTGCCAGCAGCCCCACAGGGACAGCTACGCAGTATTTT.